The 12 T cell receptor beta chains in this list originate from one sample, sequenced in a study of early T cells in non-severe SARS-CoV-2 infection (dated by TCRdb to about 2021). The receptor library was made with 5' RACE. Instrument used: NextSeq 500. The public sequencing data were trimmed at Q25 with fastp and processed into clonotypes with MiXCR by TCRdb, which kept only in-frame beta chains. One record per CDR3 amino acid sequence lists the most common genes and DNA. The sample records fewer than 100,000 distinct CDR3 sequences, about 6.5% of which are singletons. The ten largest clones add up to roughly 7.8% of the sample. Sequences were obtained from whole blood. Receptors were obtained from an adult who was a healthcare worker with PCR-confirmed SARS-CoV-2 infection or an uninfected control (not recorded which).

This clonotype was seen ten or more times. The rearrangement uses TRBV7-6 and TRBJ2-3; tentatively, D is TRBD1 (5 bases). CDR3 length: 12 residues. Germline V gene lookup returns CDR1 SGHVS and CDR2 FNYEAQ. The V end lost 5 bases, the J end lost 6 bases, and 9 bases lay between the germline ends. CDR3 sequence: CASSLRVDTQYF. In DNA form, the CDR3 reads TGTGCCAGCAGCCTCAGGGTGGATACGCAGTATTTT.

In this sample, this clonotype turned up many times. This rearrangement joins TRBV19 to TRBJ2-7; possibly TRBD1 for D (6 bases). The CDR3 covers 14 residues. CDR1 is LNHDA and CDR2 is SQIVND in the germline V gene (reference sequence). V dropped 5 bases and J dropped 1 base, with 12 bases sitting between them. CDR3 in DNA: TGTGCCAGTAGTTTGGACAGTGAGTCCTACGAGCAGTACTTC. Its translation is CASSLDSESYEQYF.

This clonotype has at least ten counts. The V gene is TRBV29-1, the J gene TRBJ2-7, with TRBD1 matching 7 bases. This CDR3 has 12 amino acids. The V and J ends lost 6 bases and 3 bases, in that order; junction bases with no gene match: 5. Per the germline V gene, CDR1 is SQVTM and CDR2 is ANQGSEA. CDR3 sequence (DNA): TGCAGCGTGGAGACAGGGAGCTACGAGCAGTACTTC. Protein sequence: CSVETGSYEQYF.

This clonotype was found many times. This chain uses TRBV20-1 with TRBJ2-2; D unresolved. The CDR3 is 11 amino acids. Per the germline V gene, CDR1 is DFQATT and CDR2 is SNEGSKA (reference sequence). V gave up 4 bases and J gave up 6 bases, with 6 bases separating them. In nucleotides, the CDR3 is TGCAGTGCTACCGGTCCCGGGGAGCTGTTTTTT. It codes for CSATGPGELFF.

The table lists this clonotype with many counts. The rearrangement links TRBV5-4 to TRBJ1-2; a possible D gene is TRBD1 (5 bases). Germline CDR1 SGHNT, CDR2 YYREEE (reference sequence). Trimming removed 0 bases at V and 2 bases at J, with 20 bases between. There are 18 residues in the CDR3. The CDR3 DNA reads TGTGCCAGCAGCTTGGCCGGTGGGGGAAGGGTGCTGAACTATGGCTACACCTTC. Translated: CASSLAGGGRVLNYGYTF.

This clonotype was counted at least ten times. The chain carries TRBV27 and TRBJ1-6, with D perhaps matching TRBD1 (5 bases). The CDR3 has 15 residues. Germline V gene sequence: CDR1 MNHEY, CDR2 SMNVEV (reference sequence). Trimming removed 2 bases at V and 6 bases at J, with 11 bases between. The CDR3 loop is CASSLGGPGNSPLHF. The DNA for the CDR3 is TGTGCCAGCAGTTTAGGGGGACCAGGTAATTCACCCCTCCACTTT.

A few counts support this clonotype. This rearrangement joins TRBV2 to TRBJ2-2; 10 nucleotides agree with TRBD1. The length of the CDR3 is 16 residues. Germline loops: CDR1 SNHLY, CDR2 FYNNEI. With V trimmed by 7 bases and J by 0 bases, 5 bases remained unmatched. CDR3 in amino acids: CASIIGTGANTGELFF. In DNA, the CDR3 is TGTGCCAGCATTATCGGGACAGGGGCGAACACCGGGGAGCTGTTTTTT.

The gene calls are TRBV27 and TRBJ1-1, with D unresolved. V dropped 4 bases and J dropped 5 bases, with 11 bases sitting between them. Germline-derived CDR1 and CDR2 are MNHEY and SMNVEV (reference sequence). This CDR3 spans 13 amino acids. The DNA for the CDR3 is TGTGCCAGCAGTTCCCAGGAGTATACTGAAGCTTTCTTT. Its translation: CASSSQEYTEAFF.

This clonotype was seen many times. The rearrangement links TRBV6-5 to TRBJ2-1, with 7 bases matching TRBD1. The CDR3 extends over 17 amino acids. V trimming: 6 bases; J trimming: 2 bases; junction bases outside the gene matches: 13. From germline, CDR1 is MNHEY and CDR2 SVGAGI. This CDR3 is CASRETFTGAAYNEQFF. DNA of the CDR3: TGTGCCAGCAGAGAAACCTTTACAGGGGCAGCCTACAATGAGCAGTTCTTC.

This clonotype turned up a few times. The CDR3 region has the DNA TGTGCCAGCAGGCGACAGGGGGCTTTCCCCAATGAGCAGTTCTTC. Translating gives CASRRQGAFPNEQFF. The rearrangement uses TRBV28 and TRBJ2-1; 10 bases match TRBD1. The germline CDR1 and CDR2 sequences are MDHEN and SYDVKM. This CDR3 comprises 15 residues. V shed 6 bases and J 6 bases; nucleotides not matched to a gene: 8.

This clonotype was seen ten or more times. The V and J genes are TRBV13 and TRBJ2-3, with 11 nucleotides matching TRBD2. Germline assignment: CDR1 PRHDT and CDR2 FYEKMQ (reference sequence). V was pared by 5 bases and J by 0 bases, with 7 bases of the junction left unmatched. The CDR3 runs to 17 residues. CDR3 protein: CASSVTSGILSTDTQYF. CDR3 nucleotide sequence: TGTGCCAGCAGCGTGACTAGCGGGATTCTCAGCACAGATACGCAGTATTTT.

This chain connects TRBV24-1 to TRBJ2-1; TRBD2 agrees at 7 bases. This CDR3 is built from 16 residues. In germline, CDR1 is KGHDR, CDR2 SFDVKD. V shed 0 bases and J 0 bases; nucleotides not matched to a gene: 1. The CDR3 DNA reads TGTGCCACCAGTGATTTGGGCGGGAGCTCCTACAATGAGCAGTTCTTC. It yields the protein CATSDLGGSSYNEQFF.